This T cell receptor (beta chain) was identified in a study of T cell responses to AZD1222 COVID-19 vaccine. Findings and caveats of the study: Two AZD1222 doses significantly raised spike-specific TCR breadth and depth over controls.

From germline, CDR1 is SGHDT and CDR2 YYEEEE. CDR3 length: 16 amino acids. Trimming removed 4 bases from V and 5 bases from J; junction bases left unmatched: 13. Worth noting for this clone: Its specificity is unknown.

Sequencing was performed with immunoSEQ multiplex PCR; in TCRdb, only in-frame clones are kept and a portion is missing. The sample holds under 150,000 clones, roughly 92% seen once. The chain uses TRBV5-6 and TRBJ2-5, with 8 bases identical to TRBD1. The source was peripheral blood, collected on day 0 of AZD1222 vaccination. This clonotype originated in an adult in good health. CDR3 bases: TGTGCCAGCAGCCAGGGGGCGCTTGGTATTTTGGAGACCCAGTACTTC. Translation: CASSQGALGILETQYF.